The 19 T cell receptor beta chains given below trace back to one sample, sequenced in a study of T cells in Graves' hyperthyroidism and ophthalmopathy. It was RNA transcripts that yielded the amplified TCR beta CDR3 regions. A set of HTBI primers served as the primers for a first-round RT-PCR of the TCR CDR3. TCRdb ran MiXCR on the multiplex PCR reads and lists one entry per CDR3 protein. The repertoire has some 200,000 distinct CDR3 sequences, 17% of them found once; the top ten carry approximately 50%. The sequenced sample consisted of blood. The receptors shown here come from a middle-aged man with Graves' hyperthyroidism.

V and J are TRBV2 and TRBJ2-6; 9 bases are a match to TRBD1. V was pared by 6 bases and J by 0 bases, with 6 bases of the junction left unmatched. The CDR3 runs to 17 residues. The germline V gene has CDR1 SNHLY and CDR2 FYNNEI. In DNA form, the CDR3 reads TGTGCCAGCAGGTGGGACAGGGCGGACTCTGGGGCCAACGTCCTGACTTTC. Amino acids: CASRWDRADSGANVLTF.

This clonotype was seen repeatedly, ten times or more. DNA for the CDR3: TGCGCCAGCAGCCAGTCAGGGGGCGTATTGGCTTTCTTT. It codes for CASSQSGGVLAFF. The rearrangement uses TRBV5-1 and TRBJ1-1, with TRBD1 identical over 8 bases. The germline gives CDR1 SGHRS, CDR2 YFSETQ. After removal of 4 bases from V and 11 bases from J, the junction contained 10 bases not matched to a gene. The CDR3 runs to 13 residues.

This clonotype was counted ten times or more. The CDR3 bases are TGCAGTGCTACCGGGACTAGCGGGAGAAGGGATGAGCAGTTCTTC. Translating gives CSATGTSGRRDEQFF. The chain is built from TRBV20-1 and TRBJ2-1, with 14 bases aligning to TRBD2. The V gene end was trimmed by 4 bases and the J gene end by 8 bases; junction bases not matched to a gene: 7. The CDR3 covers 15 residues. CDR1 DFQATT and CDR2 SNEGSKA come from the germline V gene (reference sequence).

This clonotype has a count of ten or more. The gene calls are TRBV20-1 and TRBJ2-1; TRBD2 matches 7 bases. V lost 0 bases and J lost 6; bases outside the gene matches: 11. This CDR3 spans 16 amino acids. The V gene's germline CDR1 is DFQATT and CDR2 SNEGSKA (reference sequence). As DNA, the CDR3 is TGCAGTGCTAGAGATAGGCGGGCTAGCGGAGGCAATGAGCAGTTCTTC. It translates to CSARDRRASGGNEQFF.

This clonotype was observed many times. The gene calls are TRBV11-2 and TRBJ2-1; D is perhaps TRBD1 or TRBD2 (5 bases each). V lost 3 bases and J lost 9, with 15 bases in between. CDR3 length: 14 residues. Germline-derived CDR1 and CDR2 are SGHAT and FQNNGV. The DNA for the CDR3 is TGTGCCAGCAGCTTCGGGCGGACGGGGCGTGAGCAGTTCTTC. Translating gives CASSFGRTGREQFF.

V and J are TRBV6-1 and TRBJ2-7, with 9 bases matching TRBD1. Looked up from germline, CDR1 is MNHNS and CDR2 is SASEGT. This CDR3 comprises 13 residues. V lost 7 bases, J lost 3 bases, and 4 bases stayed unmatched. The CDR3 DNA reads as TGTGCCAGCAACCACAGGGGGCTCTACGAGCAGTACTTC. The encoded protein is CASNHRGLYEQYF.

Turning to this clonotype: A read error may explain this, as a much larger clone is one base away. The V call is TRBV20-1, the J call TRBJ2-4, with 15 bases fitting TRBD2. CDR1 DFQATT and CDR2 SNEGSKA come from the germline V gene (reference sequence). This CDR3 has 16 amino acids. The CDR3 nucleotides read TGCAGTGCTAGAGAGGGACTAGCGGGAGGCAAAGACATTCAGTACTTC. Encoded protein: CSAREGLAGGKDIQYF.

This clonotype was counted at least ten times. The CDR3 sequence: CASSLSGGQGNTEAFF. CDR3 bases: TGTGCCAGCAGCTTAAGTGGAGGGCAGGGGAACACTGAAGCTTTCTTT. This chain uses TRBV7-2 with TRBJ1-1; D may be TRBD1 (5 bases). Germline lookup yields CDR1 SGHTA and CDR2 FQGNSA. This CDR3 is 16 amino acids long. The V and J ends lost 2 bases and 1 base respectively, with 14 bases between them. The full variable domain, with the rest looked up from reference TRBV7-2 and TRBJ1-1, is GAGVSQSPSNKVTEKGKDVELRCDPISGHTALYWYRQSLGQGLEFLIYFQGNSAPDKSGLPSDRFSAERTGGSVSTLTIQRTQQEDSAVYLCASSLSGGQGNTEAFFGQGTRLTVV.

The chain has TRBV4-3 and TRBJ2-1, with 9 bases matching TRBD1. Germline V gene lookup returns CDR1 LGHNA and CDR2 YSLEER. V trimming: 4 bases; J trimming: 5 bases; junction bases outside the gene matches: 12. This CDR3 has 17 residues. In nucleotides, the CDR3 is TGCGCCAGCAGCCTTTACCCCCTGGGACAGGGAGACAATGAGCAGTTCTTC. Translating gives CASSLYPLGQGDNEQFF.

In DNA, the CDR3 is TGTGCCAGCAGTGCTCAACAGGAGGTTCTTGAAGCTTTCTTT. This gives the protein CASSAQQEVLEAFF. The genes are TRBV6-1 and TRBJ1-1; tentative D call: TRBD1 (5 bases). Trimming pared 4 bases from V and 7 bases from J, leaving 16 bases between. CDR1 is MNHNS, CDR2 SASEGT, per germline. This CDR3 comprises 14 residues.

This chain joins TRBV7-8 and TRBJ1-5; D is perhaps TRBD1 (5 bases). The CDR3 has 16 residues. Germline V gene lookup returns CDR1 SGHVS and CDR2 FQNEAQ. The V end was cut by 0 bases, the J end by 7 bases, with 16 bases between. The CDR3 region is CASSLARTARGQPQHF. DNA of the CDR3: TGTGCCAGCAGCTTAGCAAGGACGGCGAGGGGACAGCCCCAGCATTTT. Together with reference TRBV7-8 and TRBJ1-5, the CDR3 gives the full variable domain: GAGVSQSPRYKVAKRGQDVALRCDPISGHVSLFWYQQALGQGPEFLTYFQNEAQLDKSGLPSDRFFAERPEGSVSTLKIQRTQQEDSAVYLCASSLARTARGQPQHFGDGTRLSIL.

The chain couples TRBV5-5 to TRBJ2-2; 7 nucleotides match TRBD1. CDR1 SGHKS and CDR2 YYEKEE come from the germline V gene (reference sequence). Trimming removed 0 bases from V and 6 bases from J; junction bases left unmatched: 5. CDR3 size: 15 residues. The CDR3 reads CASSLATGDPGELFF. DNA of the CDR3: TGTGCCAGCAGCTTGGCAACAGGGGATCCCGGGGAGCTGTTTTTT.

This clonotype was counted many times. The rearrangement uses TRBV7-9 and TRBJ2-7; 8 bases agree with TRBD2. The CDR3 contains 13 residues. Trimming took 3 bases from V and 6 from J; bases not matched to a gene: 4. Germline loops: CDR1 SEHNR, CDR2 FQNEAQ (reference sequence). This CDR3 is CASSFPGGAEQYF. CDR3 DNA: TGTGCCAGCAGCTTCCCGGGAGGGGCCGAGCAGTACTTC.

The gene calls are TRBV19 and TRBJ1-2; 7 bases map to TRBD1. J was trimmed by 4 bases and V by 4 bases; bases with no gene match: 6. The CDR3 contains 14 residues. CDR1 and CDR2 from the germline V gene are LNHDA and SQIVND (reference sequence). The CDR3: CASSRTGTVYGYTF. CDR3 DNA: TGTGCCAGTAGTAGAACCGGGACAGTCTATGGCTACACCTTC.

V is TRBV28 and J is TRBJ2-7; 10 bases map to TRBD2. J lost 4 bases, V lost 3 bases, and 9 bases had no gene match. The germline gives CDR1 MDHEN, CDR2 SYDVKM. The CDR3 loop spans 16 amino acids. CDR3 in amino acids: CASSLSSGLAAYEQYF. The CDR3 DNA reads TGTGCCAGCAGTTTGTCCTCCGGACTAGCGGCTTACGAGCAGTACTTC. Together with reference TRBV28 and TRBJ2-7, the CDR3 gives the full variable domain: DVKVTQSSRYLVKRTGEKVFLECVQDMDHENMFWYRQDPGLGLRLIYFSYDVKMKEKGDIPEGYSVSREKKERFSLILESASTNQTSMYLCASSLSSGLAAYEQYFGPGTRLTVT.

This clonotype appeared many times. This chain links TRBV28 with TRBJ2-1, with 10 bases lining up with TRBD2. Trimming took 0 bases from V and 7 from J; bases not matched to a gene: 9. Germline V gives CDR1 MDHEN, CDR2 SYDVKM. This CDR3 contains 17 residues. CDR3 residues: CASSLWASGSDRNEQFF. In DNA form, the CDR3 reads TGTGCCAGCAGTTTATGGGCTAGCGGGAGTGATAGGAATGAGCAGTTCTTC. Full variable domain (missing parts from reference TRBV28 and TRBJ2-1): DVKVTQSSRYLVKRTGEKVFLECVQDMDHENMFWYRQDPGLGLRLIYFSYDVKMKEKGDIPEGYSVSREKKERFSLILESASTNQTSMYLCASSLWASGSDRNEQFFGPGTRLTVL.

Worth noting for this clonotype: Being one base from a much bigger clone, this may be a read error. Likely a read error: the CDR3 ends without its conserved phenylalanine or tryptophan. The V and J genes are TRBV20-1 and TRBJ2-7, with a possible D match to TRBD1 (5 bases). The CDR3 consists of 14 residues. Germline values: CDR1 DFQATT, CDR2 SNEGSKA (reference sequence). The V gene lost 6 bases and the J gene lost 2 bases, with 17 bases spanning the gap. The CDR3 loop is CSAQGWTLAYEQYL. In DNA form, the CDR3 reads TGCAGTGCCCAGGGCTGGACATTAGCCTACGAGCAGTACCTC.

As concerns this clonotype: This may arise from a read error, as a much more abundant clone is one base away. The chain is built from TRBV12-3 or TRBV12-4 and TRBJ1-2, with D unresolved. Trimming pared 8 bases from V and 4 bases from J, leaving 17 bases between. The CDR3 extends over 14 amino acids. For the CDR3, the DNA is TGTGCCAGCGGTACGACAATTACCGGCTATGGCTACACCTTC. Translating gives CASGTTITGYGYTF.

Comment on this clonotype: A read error is possible here, since a much larger clone lies one base away. V and J are TRBV27 and TRBJ1-1; D is perhaps TRBD1 (6 bases). CDR1 MNHEY and CDR2 SMNVEV come from the germline V gene (reference sequence). This CDR3 is built from 15 residues. V was shortened by 5 bases and J by 0 bases, with 13 bases between the two germline ends. CDR3 in amino acids: CASSPGARMNTEAFF. The CDR3 bases are TGTGCCAGCAGTCCGGGGGCGCGGATGAACACTGAAGCTTTCTTT.